Below, 29 T cell receptor beta chains from the same sample are listed, as sequenced in a study of T cell clonality in common variable immunodeficiency. Clones were read by immunoSEQ multiplex PCR, and TCRdb kept only the in-frame ones, dropping some. The sample includes over 50,000 clones, none of them occurring once. The sequenced sample consisted of peripheral blood mononuclear cells. These receptors were obtained from a person between 18 and 75 years old in good health.

This clone has a count of ten or more. CDR3: CASSDHNRLAGYNEQFF. The sequenced CDR3 bases are TGTGCCAGCAGTGACCACAACCGACTAGCGGGATACAATGAG. The rearrangement links TRBV6-4 to TRBJ2-1, with 11 bases aligning to TRBD2. Coverage ceases 3 residues before the CDR3 finishes, and the germline J gene fills in the end. Trimming removed 2 bases from V and 4 bases from J; junction bases left unmatched: 7. Per germline, CDR1 MRHNA and CDR2 SNTAGT. The length of the CDR3 is 17 residues.

Concerning this clone: The read ends 3 residues early relative to the CDR3; the germline J gene fills the gap. The chain recombines TRBV7-9 with TRBJ2-5; D is unclear. V was trimmed by 5 bases and J by 5 bases, leaving 15 bases between them. Germline values: CDR1 SEHNR, CDR2 FQNEAQ (reference sequence). This CDR3 has 14 amino acids. The covered CDR3 bases are TGTGCCAGCAGCCCGGGTGGTAGTCGGGAGACC. As protein: CASSPGGSRET. The CDR3 reads in full as CASSPGGSRETQYF.

This clone occurred many times. CDR3 bases read: TGTGCCAGTTCGGGGACTAGCGGACGCACAGATACG. This gives the protein CASSGTSGRTDT. The entire CDR3 is CASSGTSGRTDTQYF. The V gene is TRBV7-2, the J gene TRBJ2-3, with 11 nucleotides matching TRBD2. The missing CDR3 end, 3 residues past where the read stops, is filled in from the germline J gene. This CDR3 has 15 amino acids. V lost 9 bases to trimming and J lost 1 base; unmatched junction nucleotides: 6. Germline lookup yields CDR1 SGHTA and CDR2 FQGNSA. Full variable domain (rest looked up from reference TRBV7-2 and TRBJ2-3): GAGVSQSPSNKVTEKGKDVELRCDPISGHTALYWYRQSLGQGLEFLIYFQGNSAPDKSGLPSDRFSAERTGGSVSTLTIQRTQQEDSAVYLCASSGTSGRTDTQYFGPGTRLTVL.

This clone appeared many times. The CDR3 is cut off 3 residues early in the read; its end comes from the germline J gene. This chain links TRBV11-2 with TRBJ2-7; D is unresolved. V was trimmed by 0 bases and J by 2 bases, leaving 11 bases between them. This CDR3 comprises 15 residues. Germline CDR1 is SGHAT and CDR2 is FQNNGV. The CDR3 loop reads CASSLDRVHTYEQYF. Partial CDR3 DNA: TGTGCCAGCAGCTTAGATCGGGTCCATACCTACGAG. Looking up the rest from reference TRBV11-2 and TRBJ2-7 gives the full variable domain: EAGVAQSPRYKIIEKRQSVAFWCNPISGHATLYWYQQILGQGPKLLIQFQNNGVVDDSQLPKDRFSAERLKGVDSTLKIQPAKLEDSAVYLCASSLDRVHTYEQYFGPGTRLTVT.

This clone came up many times. Read coverage stops 3 residues before the CDR3 terminus; the germline J gene supplies the remainder. V is TRBV12-3 or TRBV12-4 and J is TRBJ2-3, with unresolved D. V was pared by 3 bases and J by 1 base, with 11 bases between. This CDR3 comprises 15 residues. CDR3 sequence reads: CASSFRGRGTDTQYF. The CDR3 DNA, read in part, is TGTGCCAGCAGTTTTCGAGGTCGGGGCACAGATACG.

There are many counts of this clone. The observed sequence ends 3 residues before the CDR3 terminus, with the missing tail filled in from the germline J gene. The chain couples TRBV5-1 to TRBJ1-1, with D perhaps matching TRBD1 (6 bases). This CDR3 comprises 14 residues. Germline assignment: CDR1 SGHRS and CDR2 YFSETQ. The ends were cut back, 5 bases at V and 1 base at J, with 12 bases in the middle. CDR3 sequence: CASSLGGKNTEAFF. The part of the CDR3 DNA that was read is TGCGCCAGCAGTTTAGGGGGTAAGAACACTGAA.

This clone was detected only a few times. The read falls 3 residues short of the CDR3 end, and the missing part is taken from the germline J gene. The chain uses TRBV18 and TRBJ1-5; 9 bases match TRBD1. After removal of 3 bases from V and 6 bases from J, the junction contained 3 bases not matched to a gene. This CDR3 contains 14 residues. The V gene's germline CDR1 is KGHSH and CDR2 LQKENI. The sequenced CDR3 bases are TGTGCCAGCTCACCGACAGGGGGTCGTCAGCCC. Its translation: CASSPTGGRQP. The CDR3 reads in full as CASSPTGGRQPQHF.

The table lists this clone with many counts. The CDR3 protein is CAWNVGQGAWNTEAFF. The DNA read from the CDR3 is TGTGCCTGGAACGTCGGACAGGGCGCTTGGAACACTGAA. The chain couples TRBV30 to TRBJ1-1; 8 nucleotides agree with TRBD1. The read is 3 residues too short to cover the CDR3 end, so that end is filled in from the germline J gene. Losses at the gene ends were 4 bases for V and 1 base for J; bases not matched to a gene: 11. This CDR3 has 16 amino acids. The germline CDR1 and CDR2 sequences are GTSNPN and SVGIG (reference sequence).

This clone was seen at least ten times. The read terminates 3 residues before the CDR3 end, so the remaining end is supplied by the germline J gene. The chain uses TRBV30 and TRBJ2-1, with 9 nucleotides matching TRBD1. Germline CDR1 reads GTSNPN; CDR2 reads SVGIG (reference sequence). After removal of 0 bases from V and 4 bases from J, the junction contained 7 bases not matched to a gene. The CDR3 loop spans 16 amino acids. CDR3 amino acids: CAWSVTRTGDYNEQFF. The covered CDR3 bases are TGTGCCTGGAGTGTGACGAGGACAGGGGATTACAATGAG.

This clone was found a few times. The CDR3 end is not reached by the read, which stops 3 residues before it; the germline J gene fills it in. The V gene is TRBV29-1, the J gene TRBJ2-7; weak D call: TRBD1 (6 bases). This CDR3 comprises 14 residues. Trimming removed 4 bases at V and 5 bases at J, with 18 bases between. Germline CDR1 SQVTM, CDR2 ANQGSEA. This chain's CDR3 is CSVAIQGVYDEQYF. The sequenced CDR3 bases are TGCAGCGTTGCAATACAGGGAGTTTACGACGAG.

Turning to this clone: The read is 3 residues too short to cover the CDR3 end, so that end is filled in from the germline J gene. The chain carries TRBV5-1 and TRBJ2-3, with 8 positions matching TRBD1. The germline CDR1 and CDR2 sequences are SGHRS and YFSETQ. The CDR3 runs 16 residues. Here the CDR3 reads CASSLALSGGEETQYF. CDR3 bases read: TGCGCCAGCAGCTTGGCCTTGTCAGGGGGCGAAGAGACG.

Ten or more counts support this clone. Sequencing ends 3 residues short of the CDR3 end; the germline J gene provides the rest. V gene TRBV2 combines with J gene TRBJ2-1; 10 nucleotides align to TRBD2. Germline CDR1 reads SNHLY; CDR2 reads FYNNEI. CDR3 size: 15 residues. The V gene end was trimmed by 6 bases and the J gene end by 9 bases; junction bases not matched to a gene: 11. The CDR3 here is CASRLGSGRNGEQFF. The DNA read from the CDR3 is TGTGCCAGCAGGCTGGGTAGCGGGAGGAACGGTGAG.

This clone was found many times. The CDR3 end is not reached by the read, which stops 3 residues before it; the germline J gene fills it in. The genes are TRBV19 and TRBJ2-5; 8 bases align to TRBD2. The CDR3 is 13 residues long. Per the germline V gene, CDR1 is LNHDA and CDR2 is SQIVND (reference sequence). Losses at the gene ends were 2 bases for V and 4 bases for J; bases not matched to a gene: 0. The DNA read from the CDR3 is TGTGCCAGTAGTATACTAGCGGGAGAGACC. It yields the protein CASSILAGET. From start to end, the CDR3 is CASSILAGETQYF.

This clone was seen repeatedly, ten times or more. The CDR3 goes on 3 residues after the read ends, and that part is filled in from the germline J gene. The chain combines TRBV6-1 with TRBJ2-1, with 9 bases matching TRBD2. Germline trimming cut 2 bases from V and 4 bases from J; bases unmatched to any gene: 6. The CDR3 extends over 16 amino acids. CDR1 is MNHNS and CDR2 is SASEGT in the germline V gene. The CDR3 spells CASSEYTTSGYNEQFF. The sequenced CDR3 bases are TGTGCCAGCAGTGAATATACCACTAGCGGGTACAATGAG.

Ten or more counts support this clone. The DNA ends 3 residues before the CDR3 does, and the rest of the CDR3 is filled in from the germline J gene. V gene TRBV5-6 combines with J gene TRBJ2-7; no definite D call. The CDR3 has 14 residues. CDR1 and CDR2 (germline): SGHDT, YYEEEE. V dropped 4 bases and J dropped 3 bases, with 14 bases sitting between them. CDR3 amino acids: CASSPAPGSYEQYF. The CDR3 DNA, read in part, is TGTGCCAGCAGCCCAGCCCCAGGTAGCTACGAG.

In its sample, this clone was seen many times. Read data end 3 residues before the CDR3 end; the end is taken from the germline J gene. V is TRBV7-9 and J is TRBJ2-5; 10 bases agree with TRBD2. With V trimmed by 5 bases and J by 5 bases, 5 bases remained unmatched. This CDR3 is 14 amino acids long. Germline lookup yields CDR1 SEHNR and CDR2 FQNEAQ (reference sequence). The sequenced CDR3 bases are TGTGCCAGCAGCGTAGGGGGACTAGCGGAGACC. Translated: CASSVGGLAET. Given in full, the CDR3 is CASSVGGLAETQYF.

This clone has a count of ten or more. The CDR3 end is not reached by the read, which stops 3 residues before it; the germline J gene fills it in. The V call is TRBV20-1, the J call TRBJ2-7; a weak D match, TRBD2 (6 bases). V was clipped by 1 base and J by 3 bases, with 13 bases between them. The length of the CDR3 is 14 residues. Germline V gene sequence: CDR1 DFQATT, CDR2 SNEGSKA (reference sequence). The CDR3 DNA, read in part, is TGCAGTGCTAGAGGTGGAGGGGCTGGCTACGAG. Translating it yields CSARGGGAGYE. The entire CDR3 is CSARGGGAGYEQYF.

This clone showed up many times. The read halts 3 residues ahead of the CDR3 end, with the missing end drawn from the germline J gene. The rearrangement joins TRBV20-1 to TRBJ2-4; TRBD2 matches 8 bases. CDR1 is DFQATT, CDR2 SNEGSKA, per germline (reference sequence). The CDR3 length is 17 residues. CDR3 DNA (partial): TGCAGTGCTCAAGGTGGGGTAGCGGGAAGTAGAAATTTGGTT. Translated, it gives CSAQGGVAGSRNLV. The whole CDR3 is CSAQGGVAGSRNLVQYF.

This clone was seen repeatedly, ten times or more. The read halts 3 residues ahead of the CDR3 end, with the missing end drawn from the germline J gene. The chain joins TRBV30 to TRBJ2-7; TRBD2 matches 9 bases. V trimming: 4 bases; J trimming: 0 bases; junction bases outside the gene matches: 7. Germline V gene data show CDR1 as GTSNPN and CDR2 as SVGIG (reference sequence). The CDR3 is made up of 15 amino acids. This chain's CDR3 is CAWTSGVDSSYEQYF. CDR3 DNA (partial): TGTGCCTGGACTAGCGGGGTCGATAGCTCCTACGAG.

There are many counts of this clone. The observed sequence ends 3 residues before the CDR3 terminus, with the missing tail filled in from the germline J gene. This chain joins TRBV20-1 and TRBJ2-1; tentative D call: TRBD1 (5 bases). The germline gives CDR1 DFQATT, CDR2 SNEGSKA (reference sequence). The CDR3 contains 13 residues. V was clipped by 2 bases and J by 4 bases, with 9 bases between them. CDR3 region: CSARKTAYNEQFF. The CDR3 bases that were read are TGCAGTGCTAGAAAGACAGCGTACAATGAG.

This clone was observed at least ten times. The CDR3 extends 3 residues past the end of the read, so its final part is completed from the germline J gene. This chain uses TRBV13 with TRBJ2-7; D might be TRBD2 (6 bases). There are 17 residues in the CDR3. Trimming took off 2 bases at V and 2 bases at J, with 19 bases between the two ends. CDR1 is PRHDT, CDR2 FYEKMQ, per germline (reference sequence). Incomplete CDR3 DNA: TGTGCCAGCAGCTTAACAGGACTACTCCGGCAAGCCTACGAG. Translating it yields CASSLTGLLRQAYE. The full CDR3 is CASSLTGLLRQAYEQYF.

This clone was seen repeatedly, ten times or more. The CDR3 extends 3 residues past the end of the read, so its final part is completed from the germline J gene. The chain recombines TRBV18 with TRBJ2-5; the match to TRBD1 covers 8 bases. The length of the CDR3 is 15 residues. Germline CDR1 KGHSH, CDR2 LQKENI. V dropped 1 base and J dropped 1; count of bases not matched to a gene: 2. Incomplete CDR3 DNA: TGTGCCAGCTCACCACGGCAGGGGGCCCAAGAGACC. It codes for CASSPRQGAQET. The whole CDR3 reads CASSPRQGAQETQYF.

Of note for this clone: Since a much larger clone is just one base distant, this may be a read error. The sample carries other DNA sequences with the same CDR3. The CDR3 region is CAWSQGDGNTIYF. The part of the CDR3 DNA that was read is TGTGCCTGGAGCCAGGGGGACGGAAACACG. This rearrangement joins TRBV30 to TRBJ1-3; 7 nucleotides line up with TRBD1. The read comes to an end 3 residues before the CDR3 does, leaving the germline J gene to fill in the end. The CDR3 sequence is 13 residues long. Germline values: CDR1 GTSNPN, CDR2 SVGIG (reference sequence).

Remarks on this clone: With the read ending 3 residues before the CDR3 end, the germline J gene is used to fill in that end. The gene calls are TRBV7-2 and TRBJ2-3; 15 nucleotides align to TRBD2. The CDR3 has 15 residues. Germline values: CDR1 SGHTA, CDR2 FQGNSA. The junction had 3 bases not matched to a gene; V was cut back by 5 bases and J by 6 bases. The CDR3 here is CASSGTSGRFDTQYF. Partial CDR3 DNA: TGTGCCAGCAGCGGGACTAGCGGGAGGTTTGATACG.

This clone was seen a handful of times. With the read ending 3 residues before the CDR3 end, the germline J gene is used to fill in that end. The V and J genes are TRBV29-1 and TRBJ2-7; D gene ambiguous. The CDR3 contains 14 residues. V dropped 4 bases and J dropped 0 bases, with 13 bases sitting between them. Germline CDR1 SQVTM, CDR2 ANQGSEA. This CDR3 reads CSVGATRSSYEQYF. The sequenced CDR3 bases are TGCAGCGTTGGGGCCACAAGGAGCTCCTACGAG.

Many counts were recorded for this clone. The read stops 3 residues short of the end of the CDR3; the missing end is completed from the germline J gene. The chain employs TRBV20-1 and TRBJ2-1; 7 bases map to TRBD1. V shed 3 bases, J shed 6 bases, and the junction held 8 bases outside the gene matches. The CDR3 is 14 amino acids. Germline CDR1 DFQATT, CDR2 SNEGSKA (reference sequence). This CDR3 is CSARTGRSLNEQFF. The sequenced CDR3 bases are TGCAGTGCTAGGACAGGGCGGTCCCTCAATGAG.

This clone occurred many times. The read ends 3 residues shy of where the CDR3 ends; the end is completed using the germline J gene. The rearrangement joins TRBV18 to TRBJ1-4; D possibly corresponds to TRBD1 (6 bases). Trimming removed 3 bases at V and 7 bases at J, with 12 bases between. The CDR3 contains 14 residues. CDR1 and CDR2 from the germline V gene are KGHSH and LQKENI. Partial CDR3 DNA: TGTGCCAGCTCACCGGGGCAGGGGTCTGAAAAA. Translated: CASSPGQGSEK. The whole CDR3 is CASSPGQGSEKLFF.

This clone was counted ten times or more. The sequenced fragment ends 3 residues before the CDR3 boundary, so the rest is inferred from the germline J gene. V gene TRBV5-1 combines with J gene TRBJ1-1; D is unresolved. V shed 5 bases and J shed 6 bases, with 23 bases lying between them. Per germline, CDR1 SGHRS and CDR2 YFSETQ. The CDR3 is 16 residues long. The CDR3 here is CASSRQRPSGYSEAFF. CDR3 DNA, as far as it was read: TGCGCCAGCAGTCGGCAGAGACCTAGCGGCTATTCTGAA.

The table lists this clone with many counts. The read falls 3 residues short of the CDR3 end, and the missing part is taken from the germline J gene. The chain joins TRBV7-9 to TRBJ2-7; D is undetermined. The CDR3 covers 13 residues. The germline V and J ends were trimmed by 0 bases and 1 base, with 4 bases remaining between them. Germline V gene data show CDR1 as SEHNR and CDR2 as FQNEAQ (reference sequence). The CDR3 bases that were read are TGTGCCAGCAGCTTAGCGTTATCCTACGAG. As protein: CASSLALSYE. In full, the CDR3 reads CASSLALSYEQYF.